This entry is about one T cell receptor beta chain. The antigen this receptor binds is unknown. Base quality data are lacking; no much larger clone is found one base away. TCRbeta CDR3 regions were sequenced with the immunoSEQ Assay. After extraction, genomic DNA underwent amplification by bias-controlled multiplex PCR, followed by high-throughput sequencing. In the authors' own workflow: To quantify the absolute abundance of each unique TCRbeta CDR3 region, sequences were collapsed and filtered. Usable DNA was measured by amplifying reference genes present in all nucleated cells, and TCRbeta template counts were normalized to that usable DNA to estimate T cell fraction. Repertoire TCRs were annotated as SARS-CoV-2-specific when V gene, CDR3 amino acid sequence and J gene were exactly matched to a known reactive TCR set. The reference SARS-CoV-2 TCR set came from MIRA and was filtered for enrichment in COVID-19-positive ImmuneCODE repertoires, removing public or cross-reactive TCRs. Based on the MIRA antigens, annotated TCRs were further analysed at the level of specific ORF or position within ORF. Breadth was defined as annotated unique rearrangements over total unique productive rearrangements; depth was the summed frequency of those rearrangements. Two-sided Wilcoxon rank-sum tests were used to compare TCR breadth between groups. Here the immuneACCESS table is served through TCRdb, limited to in-frame sequences with V and J called. Missing clones are a known gap in these copies; in checked studies unresolved V genes cover under half, and the rest lacks a known reason. That table supplies the V and J calls and clone size; D and trimming were determined from the DNA. The sample has over 400,000 clones on record, roughly 87% of them singletons. The top ten hold just over 2.5% of the sample.

The data were taken from a study of Ad26.COV2.S vaccination and SARS-CoV-2 variants (dated by TCRdb to 2020 to 2022). Regarding the research as a whole: Vaccine-arm donors were drawn from COV1001, a multicentre, randomized, double-blind, placebo-controlled phase I-IIa trial of Ad26.COV2.S in healthy adults. Ad26.COV2.S was given intramuscularly at 5x10^10 or 1x10^11 viral particles, as a single shot or as two shots 56 days apart. Trial participants were randomized into five groups of five, in which low-dose or high-dose Ad26.COV2.S was given once or twice, or placebo was given on both occasions. Throughout the experiments and outcome assessment, investigators stayed blinded to trial group allocation. A total of about 30 samples were included in the TCR-sequenced set, comprising roughly 20 Ad26.COV2.S vaccine recipients, 5 placebo recipients and 8 SARS-CoV-2 convalescent individuals. The specificity and breadth of SARS-CoV-2-reactive T cell receptors after Ad26.COV2.S vaccination were assessed by TCRbeta repertoire sequencing.

The treatment or condition label, read with the paper, signifies: roughly 20 received Ad26.COV2.S at low or high dose, single or two shots; several received placebo; per-sample allocation not given. Repertoires of vaccine and placebo recipients were sequenced from samples taken on day 63 after the first injection. Cohort 1b enrolled about two dozen adults aged 18-55 years at a single site in Boston, USA, between 29 July and 7 August 2020. As a vaccine, Ad26.COV2.S was a replication-incompetent adenovirus type 26 vector that expressed a prefusion-stabilized SARS-CoV-2 spike protein derived from the original Wuhan strain. Its CDR3 holds 13 amino acids, cysteine through phenylalanine. The entry retains the CDR3 DNA only, 39 bases that are in frame from base 1. Taken from the germline V gene, the CDR1 and CDR2 loops are SQVTM and ANQGSEA. After removal of 6 bases from V and 5 bases from J, the junction retains 8 bases not matched to a gene.

Study-wide findings and limitations: After vaccination, spike-specific CD8+ and CD4+ T cell responses were reported to show substantial breadth. The authors noted that the TCR breadth and depth analyses may have underestimated total T cell responses. Compared with placebo recipients, Ad26.COV2.S recipients showed higher spike-specific TCR breadth (P = 0.0014). Comparing responses between vaccine doses or regimens was not something the study was powered to do. Vaccine and placebo recipients had similar non-spike TCR breadth, a finding consistent with the vaccine containing only spike.

The specimen comprised peripheral blood, sampled in a trial of Ad26.COV2.S vaccine versus placebo. This receptor was taken from a person between 18 and 60 years old who received the Ad26.COV2.S COVID-19 vaccine or a placebo. The chain is made from TRBV29-1 and TRBJ1-2, with 8 bases in between that match TRBD1. The base sequence is TGCAGCGTCCAGGGGGCCCCTGTTTATGGCTACACCTTC. Its product reads: CSVQGAPVYGYTF.